This TCR beta chain is drawn from a study of cytomegalovirus exposure and HLA in healthy donors. Findings of the study overall: It was 164 TCR beta chains that were listed as cytomegalovirus-associated. In an earlier analysis, in some 600 donors, most V segments appeared productive either ~87% or ~30% of the time.

Concerning this clone: Antigen specificity is unknown.

Trimming removed 3 bases from V and 0 bases from J; junction bases left unmatched: 6. Per the germline V gene, CDR1 is SGHRS and CDR2 is YFSETQ. The CDR3 length is 16 residues. The PCR employed 60 Vbeta primers together with 13 Jbeta primers. Assay: immunoSEQ multiplex PCR; the TCRdb copy retains only in-frame clones and omits some. The sample carries 250,000 or so clones, about nine tenths recorded once. This TCR came from a girl aged 2 to 9 in good health and CMV-seronegative. The chain joins TRBV5-1 to TRBJ1-2; TRBD1 agrees at 9 bases. Sequenced sample: PBMCs. The CDR3, as DNA: TGCGCCAGCAGCTCACAGGGGGCAGCAGCTAACTATGGCTACACCTTC. This translates into CASSSQGAAANYGYTF.